This entry describes one T cell receptor (beta chain). Methods used by the authors: Amplified reference gene primers provided the basis for estimating nucleated cell counts. Clones were sequenced by immunoSEQ multiplex PCR, and TCRdb holds only the in-frame ones, with some missing. The V and J calls and clone size come from that table; D and trimming were worked out from the DNA. The sample comprises some 37,000 clones, roughly nine tenths of which are singletons, and roughly 5% rests with the top ten. This entry belongs to a study of blood T cell repertoires in COVID-19. On the study more broadly: COVID-19 samples from acute and convalescent phases originated in the United States, Italy and Spain. Sample material is recorded as cDNA or gDNA derived from T cells, B-cell-depleted T cells, or PBMCs.

Germline V lookup: CDR1 SEHNR, CDR2 FQNEAQ (reference sequence). The CDR3 loop spans 15 amino acids. The J segment lost 6 bases and the V segment lost 5 bases, leaving 12 bases of the junction unmatched. J is TRBJ2-7 and V is TRBV7-9, with TRBD1 matching over 8 bases. The receptor was derived from a human donor in a cohort sampled during active COVID-19. The sequencing sample was made of peripheral blood. CDR3 residues: CASSTRQGRSGEQYF. Here the CDR3 DNA reads TGTGCCAGCAGCACCCGACAGGGGAGGTCGGGCGAGCAGTACTTC. Full variable domain (missing parts from reference TRBV7-9 and TRBJ2-7): DTGVSQNPRHKITKRGQNVTFRCDPISEHNRLYWYRQTLGQGPEFLTYFQNEAQLEKSRLLSDRFSAERPKGSFSTLEIQRTEQGDSAMYLCASSTRQGRSGEQYFGPGTRLTVT.